The T cell receptor (beta chain) described here comes from a study of shared clonotypes between healthy human individuals. The overall study: The donor group consisted of a couple of women and a few men, aged 18 to 49.

Per germline, CDR1 LNHNV and CDR2 YYDKDF (reference sequence). CDR3 length equals 14 residues. V lost 9 bases and J lost 3, with 15 bases in between. General study points: Sampling covered nothing but blood. Tissue TCR repertoires likely differ from those found in blood.

This clone was picked up a small number of times. The antigen is unknown. CD8 cells regarded as naive lacked CD45RO, were positively chosen for CCR7, and omitted terminally differentiated effector memory CD45RA+ cells. Deep-level assay runs were performed. Replicate sorted-subset PCRs were loaded with approximately 200 ng DNA, 30,000 or so T cell genomes. Sequencing was performed with immunoSEQ multiplex PCR; in TCRdb, only in-frame clones are kept and a portion is missing. The table lists hundreds of thousands of clones, around 92% of them singletons. Source material: naive CD8+ T cells sorted from blood. This TCR derives from a man younger than 45 in good health. V gene TRBV15 combines with J gene TRBJ2-1; perhaps TRBD1 as D (5 bases). For the CDR3, the DNA is TGTGCCACTAAGACAGACATGAGCTACAATGAGCAGTTCTTC. Protein sequence: CATKTDMSYNEQFF.